These 10 T cell receptor beta chains came from one sample sequenced in a study of blood T cell repertoires in COVID-19. Assay: immunoSEQ multiplex PCR; the TCRdb copy retains only in-frame clones and omits some. This table holds 390,000 or so clones, just under 90% found once. Sequencing was carried out using PBMCs or T cells enriched from blood (not recorded which). All receptors come from a woman between 45 and 65 years old who had recovered from COVID-19.

The rearrangement uses TRBV4-1 and TRBJ1-4, with 7 bases matching TRBD1. The V and J ends lost 2 bases and 7 bases, in that order; junction bases with no gene match: 7. Germline V CDR1 and CDR2: MGHRA, YSYEKL. There are 15 residues in the CDR3. Here the CDR3 reads CASSQTSTGFEKLFF. The DNA for the CDR3 is TGCGCCAGCAGCCAAACATCGACAGGGTTTGAAAAACTGTTTTTT.

This rearrangement joins TRBV5-1 to TRBJ1-2; 7 nucleotides agree with TRBD1. From germline, CDR1 is SGHRS and CDR2 YFSETQ. The CDR3 totals 14 residues. The J segment lost 7 bases and the V segment lost 2 bases, leaving 8 bases of the junction unmatched. As DNA, the CDR3 is TGCGCCAGCAGCTTAAAGGACAGGACCGGTGGCTACACCTTC. As protein: CASSLKDRTGGYTF.

This chain joins TRBV5-6 and TRBJ1-2; 11 bases line up with TRBD1. The V segment lost 1 base and the J segment 5 bases; nucleotides outside the gene matches: 4. Germline V lookup: CDR1 SGHDT, CDR2 YYEEEE. This CDR3 is built from 15 residues. The CDR3 loop is CASSLMGQGGYGYTF. The CDR3 DNA follows: TGTGCCAGCAGCTTGATGGGACAGGGGGGTTATGGCTACACCTTC.

Details on this clone: The junction differs from germline at one of its ends, possibly a read error. The chain carries TRBV7-7 and TRBJ2-1, with 13 bases that match TRBD2. In germline, CDR1 is SSHAT, CDR2 FNYEAQ (reference sequence). The CDR3 loop spans 15 amino acids. Here the CDR3 reads CASSRTSGGVGEQFF. CDR3 DNA sequence: TGTGCTAGCAGTCGGACTAGCGGGGGTGTTGGGGAGCAGTTCTTC.

This clone turned up a few times. The rearrangement uses TRBV20-1 and TRBJ2-5; the D is unclear. The CDR3 has 11 residues. Trimming removed 2 bases from V and 5 bases from J, with 6 bases in between. Germline V gene sequence: CDR1 DFQATT, CDR2 SNEGSKA (reference sequence). The CDR3 sequence: CSARIQETQYF. CDR3 DNA: TGCAGTGCTAGAATCCAGGAGACCCAGTACTTC.

The chain is built from TRBV5-6 and TRBJ2-5, with 11 bases lining up with TRBD2. The germline gives CDR1 SGHDT, CDR2 YYEEEE. The CDR3 runs 19 residues. J gave up 7 bases and V 0 bases, and 17 bases lay outside the gene matches. CDR3 nucleotides: TGTGCCAGCAGCTTGGCCCTGCACACTAGCGGGGGCCCAGCGAGGACCCAGTACTTC. Protein sequence: CASSLALHTSGGPARTQYF.

Comment on this clone: Since the CDR3 does not end with the conserved phenylalanine or tryptophan, this likely comes from a read error. No DNA is shown, since the ends of the CDR3 on it are uncertain; the CDR3 is the one TCRdb lists. This chain uses TRBV24-1 with TRBJ1-1. Germline lookup yields CDR1 KGHDR and CDR2 SFDVKD. The CDR3 spans 8 amino acids, including both terminal residues. CDR3 region: CATSGPRA.

Notes on this clone: At the DNA level, this CDR3 is encoded by other sequences in the same sample as well. This chain connects TRBV10-3 to TRBJ1-5, with D perhaps TRBD1 (5 bases). The CDR3 is 14 amino acids. Germline V gene lookup returns CDR1 ENHRY and CDR2 SYGVKD. V was pared by 4 bases and J by 5 bases, with 12 bases between. CDR3 loop: CAISAGQGDQPQHF. Here the CDR3 DNA reads TGTGCCATCAGTGCCGGCCAGGGCGATCAGCCCCAGCATTTT.

The J gene is TRBJ2-2, the V gene TRBV5-1; 8 bases map to TRBD1. From germline, CDR1 is SGHRS and CDR2 YFSETQ. The V segment lost 5 bases and the J segment 6 bases; nucleotides outside the gene matches: 6. The CDR3 sequence is 14 residues long. The CDR3, as DNA: TGCGCCAGCAGGCAAACGACAGGGGCCGGGGAGCTGTTTTTT. Translation: CASRQTTGAGELFF.

The rearrangement joins TRBV2 to TRBJ1-6; D gene ambiguous. Trimming pared 4 bases from V and 10 bases from J, leaving 20 bases between. Looked up from germline, CDR1 is SNHLY and CDR2 is FYNNEI. The CDR3 is made up of 16 amino acids. CDR3 sequence (DNA): TGTGCCAGCAGTGGGGCTTTAGGCTCGGCCGGATCACCCCTCCACTTT. Translating it yields CASSGALGSAGSPLHF.